The source of this TCR beta chain is a study of T-cell memory formation after mild COVID-19. Study results and limitations: Pre-infection memory held some responding clones, suggesting pre-existing cross-reactive T cells responded. Chiefly within CM and EM were the contracting CD4+ clones; CD8+ ones were within EMRA. SARS-CoV-2 specificity of second-wave clones peaking day 37 was unconfirmed.

5'RACE with constant-segment primers yielded barcoded, UMI-tagged TCR alpha and TCR beta cDNA libraries. A single record per CDR3 protein comes from TCRdb applying MiXCR to the 5' RACE reads. Seen here are hundreds of thousands of distinct CDR3 sequences, roughly 15% observed once, and the top ten hold approximately 22%. Ten or more counts support this clonotype. What it binds is not known. Germline-derived CDR1 and CDR2 are SGHRS and YFSETQ. V lost 7 bases, J lost 2 bases, and 5 bases stayed unmatched. The CDR3 is 13 amino acids. The gene calls are TRBV5-1 and TRBJ2-7, with TRBD1 identical over 8 bases. Input material: PBMCs or a T cell subset sorted from them (not recorded which). The TCR comes from a young man who had mild COVID-19 (a few samples of this study predate the infection). Cell type and time point are not known. CDR3 DNA: TGCGCCAGCGGGTCGACAGGGGCCTACGAGCAGTACTTC. Its translation is CASGSTGAYEQYF.